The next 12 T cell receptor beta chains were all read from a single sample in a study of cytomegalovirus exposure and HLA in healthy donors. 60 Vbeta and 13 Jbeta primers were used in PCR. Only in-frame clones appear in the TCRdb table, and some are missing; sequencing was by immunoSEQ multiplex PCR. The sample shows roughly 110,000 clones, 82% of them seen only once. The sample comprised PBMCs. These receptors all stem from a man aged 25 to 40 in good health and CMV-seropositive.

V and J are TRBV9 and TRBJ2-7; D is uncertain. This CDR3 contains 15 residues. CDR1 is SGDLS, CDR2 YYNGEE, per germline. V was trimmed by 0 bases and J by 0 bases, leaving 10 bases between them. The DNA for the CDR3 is TGTGCCAGCAGCGTAGGCAGGTATAGCTCCTACGAGCAGTACTTC. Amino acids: CASSVGRYSSYEQYF. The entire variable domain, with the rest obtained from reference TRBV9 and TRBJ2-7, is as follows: DSGVTQTPKHLITATGQRVTLRCSPRSGDLSVYWYQQSLDQGLQFLIQYYNGEERAKGNILERFSAQQFPDLHSELNLSSLELGDSALYFCASSVGRYSSYEQYFGPGTRLTVT.

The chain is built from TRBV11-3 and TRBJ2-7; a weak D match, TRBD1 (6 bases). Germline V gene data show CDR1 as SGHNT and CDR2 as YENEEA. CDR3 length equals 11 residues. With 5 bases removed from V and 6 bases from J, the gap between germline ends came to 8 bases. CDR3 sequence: CASSRGGEQYF. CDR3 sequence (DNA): TGTGCCAGCAGCCGAGGGGGCGAGCAGTACTTC.

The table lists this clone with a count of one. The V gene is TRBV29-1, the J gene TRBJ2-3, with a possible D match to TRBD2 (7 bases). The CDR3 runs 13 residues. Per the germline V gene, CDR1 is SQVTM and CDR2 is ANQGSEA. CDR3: CMTGGYDTDTQYF. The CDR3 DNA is TGCATGACGGGGGGCTATGATACAGATACGCAGTATTTT.

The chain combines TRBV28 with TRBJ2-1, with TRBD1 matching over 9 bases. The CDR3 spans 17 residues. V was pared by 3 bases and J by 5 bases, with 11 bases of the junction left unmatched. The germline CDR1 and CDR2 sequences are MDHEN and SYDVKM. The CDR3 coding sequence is TGTGCCAGCAGTTTTGGACCGGGACAGGGAGTACACAATGAGCAGTTCTTC. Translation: CASSFGPGQGVHNEQFF.

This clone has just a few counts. The CDR3 DNA reads TGTGCCAGCAGCGTAGAGGAGGGGAGACATGCCCCCCTCCACTTT. Its translation: CASSVEEGRHAPLHF. This chain uses TRBV9 with TRBJ1-6; D might be TRBD1 (5 bases). V was pared by 0 bases and J by 13 bases, with 17 bases between. Germline loops: CDR1 SGDLS, CDR2 YYNGEE. CDR3 length equals 15 residues.

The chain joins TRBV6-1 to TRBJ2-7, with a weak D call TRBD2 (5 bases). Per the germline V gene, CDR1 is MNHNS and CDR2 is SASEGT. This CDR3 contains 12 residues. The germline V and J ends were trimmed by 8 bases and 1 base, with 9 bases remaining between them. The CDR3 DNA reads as TGTGCCAGCTCAAAGCGGTCCTACGAGCAGTACGTC. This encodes CASSKRSYEQYV.

CDR3 DNA: TGCGCCAGCAGCTTAATAAGGGGATCCTACGAGCAGTACTTC. Translated: CASSLIRGSYEQYF. The chain couples TRBV5-1 to TRBJ2-7; tentatively, D is TRBD1 (5 bases). Germline-derived CDR1 and CDR2 are SGHRS and YFSETQ. V was pared by 2 bases and J by 1 base, with 10 bases between. The CDR3 has 14 residues.

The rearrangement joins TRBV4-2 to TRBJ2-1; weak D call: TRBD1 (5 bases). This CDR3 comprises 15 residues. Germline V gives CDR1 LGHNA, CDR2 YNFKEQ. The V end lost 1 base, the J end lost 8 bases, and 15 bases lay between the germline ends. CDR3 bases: TGTGCCAGCAGCCAAGGGCAGGGTAGAAGGGATGAGCAGTTCTTC. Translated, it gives CASSQGQGRRDEQFF.

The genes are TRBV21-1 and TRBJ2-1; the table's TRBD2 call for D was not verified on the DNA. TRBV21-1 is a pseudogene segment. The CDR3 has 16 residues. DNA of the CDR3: TGTGCCAGCAGCAATCCGGGAGGCCCGGCCTACAATGAGCAGTTCTTC. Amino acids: CASSNPGGPAYNEQFF.

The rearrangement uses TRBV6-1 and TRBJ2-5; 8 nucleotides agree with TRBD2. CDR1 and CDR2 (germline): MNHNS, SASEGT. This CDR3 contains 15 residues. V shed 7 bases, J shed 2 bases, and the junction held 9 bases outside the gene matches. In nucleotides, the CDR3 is TGTGCCAGCACCGTAACGGGGGGGCCTCAAGAGACCCAGTACTTC. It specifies CASTVTGGPQETQYF.

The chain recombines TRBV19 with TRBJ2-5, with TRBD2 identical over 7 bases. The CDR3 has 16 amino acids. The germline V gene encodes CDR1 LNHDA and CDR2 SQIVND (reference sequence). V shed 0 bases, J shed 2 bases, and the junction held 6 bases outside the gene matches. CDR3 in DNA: TGTGCCAGTAGTATAGATTGGAGGGGAGGGCAAGAGACCCAGTACTTC. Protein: CASSIDWRGGQETQYF. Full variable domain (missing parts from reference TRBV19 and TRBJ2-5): DGGITQSPKYLFRKEGQNVTLSCEQNLNHDAMYWYRQDPGQGLRLIYYSQIVNDFQKGDIAEGYSVSREKKESFPLTVTSAQKNPTAFYLCASSIDWRGGQETQYFGPGTRLLVL.

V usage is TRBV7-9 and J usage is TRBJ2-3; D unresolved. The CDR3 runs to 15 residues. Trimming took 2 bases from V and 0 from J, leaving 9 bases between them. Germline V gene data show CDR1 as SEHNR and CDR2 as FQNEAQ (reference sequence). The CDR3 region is CASSLRGSSTDTQYF. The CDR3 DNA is TGTGCCAGCAGCTTACGAGGATCTAGCACAGATACGCAGTATTTT.